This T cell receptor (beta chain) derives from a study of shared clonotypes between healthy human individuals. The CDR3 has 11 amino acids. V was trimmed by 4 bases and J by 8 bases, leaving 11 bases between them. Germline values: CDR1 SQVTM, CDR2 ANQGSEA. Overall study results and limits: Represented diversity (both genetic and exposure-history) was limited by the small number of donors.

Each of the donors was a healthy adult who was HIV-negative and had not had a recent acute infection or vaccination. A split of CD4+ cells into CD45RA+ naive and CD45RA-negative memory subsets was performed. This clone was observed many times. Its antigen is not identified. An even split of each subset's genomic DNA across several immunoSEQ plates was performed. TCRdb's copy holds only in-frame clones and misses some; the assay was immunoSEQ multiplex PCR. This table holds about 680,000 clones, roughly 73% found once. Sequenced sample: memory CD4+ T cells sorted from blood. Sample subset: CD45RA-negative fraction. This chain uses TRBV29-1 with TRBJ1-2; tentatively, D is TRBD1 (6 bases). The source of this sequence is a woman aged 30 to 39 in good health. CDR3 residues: CSVVQGGGYTF. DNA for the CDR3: TGCAGCGTTGTACAGGGCGGCGGCTACACCTTC.